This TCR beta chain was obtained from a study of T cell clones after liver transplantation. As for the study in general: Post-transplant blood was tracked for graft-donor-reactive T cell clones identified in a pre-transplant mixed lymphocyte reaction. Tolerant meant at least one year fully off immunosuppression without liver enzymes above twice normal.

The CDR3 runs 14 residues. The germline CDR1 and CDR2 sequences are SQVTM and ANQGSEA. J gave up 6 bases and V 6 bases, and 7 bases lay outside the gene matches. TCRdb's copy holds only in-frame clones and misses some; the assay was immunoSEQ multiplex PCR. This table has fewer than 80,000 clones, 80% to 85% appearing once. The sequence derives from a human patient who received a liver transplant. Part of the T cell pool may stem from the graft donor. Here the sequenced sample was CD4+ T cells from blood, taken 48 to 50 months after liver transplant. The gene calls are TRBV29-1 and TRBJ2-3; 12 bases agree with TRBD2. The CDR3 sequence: CSVPLAGGTDTQYF. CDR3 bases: TGCAGCGTGCCACTAGCGGGGGGTACGGATACGCAGTATTTT.